This TCR beta chain originates from a study of blood T cell repertoires in COVID-19. CDR1 and CDR2 from the germline V gene are WSHSY and SAAADI. The length of the CDR3 is 11 residues. Trimming at V came to 5 bases and at J to 7 bases, leaving 1 base not matched to a gene. Using immunoSEQ multiplex PCR, the repertoire was profiled, and TCRdb retains in-frame clones only, with some absent. Of some 93,000 clones listed, less than 90% were seen once; the top ten hold approximately 18%. What was sequenced was peripheral blood. The chain links TRBV10-2 to TRBJ1-1; 7 nucleotides match TRBD1. This TCR was recovered from a woman at least 80 years old with acute or convalescent COVID-19. The DNA for the CDR3 is TGCGCCAGCAGTCGACAGGGTGAAGCTTTCTTT. It translates to CASSRQGEAFF.